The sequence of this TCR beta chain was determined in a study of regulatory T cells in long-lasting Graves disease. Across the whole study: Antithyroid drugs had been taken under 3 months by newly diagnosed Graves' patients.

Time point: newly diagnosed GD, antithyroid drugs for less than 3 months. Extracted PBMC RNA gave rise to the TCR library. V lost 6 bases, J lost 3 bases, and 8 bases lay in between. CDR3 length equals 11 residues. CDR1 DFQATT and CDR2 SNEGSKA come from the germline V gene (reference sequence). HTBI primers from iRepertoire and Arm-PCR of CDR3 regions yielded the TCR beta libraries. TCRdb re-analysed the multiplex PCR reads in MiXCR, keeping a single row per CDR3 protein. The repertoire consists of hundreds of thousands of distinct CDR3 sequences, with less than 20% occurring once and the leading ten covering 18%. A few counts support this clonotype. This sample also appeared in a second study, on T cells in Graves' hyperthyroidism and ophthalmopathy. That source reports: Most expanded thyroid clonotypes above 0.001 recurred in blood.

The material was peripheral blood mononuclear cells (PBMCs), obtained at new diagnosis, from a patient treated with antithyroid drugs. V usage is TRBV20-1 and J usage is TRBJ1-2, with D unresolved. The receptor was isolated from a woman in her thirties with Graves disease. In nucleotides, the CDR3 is TGCAGTGCCCCCGGAGACTATGGCTACACCTTC. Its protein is CSAPGDYGYTF.